This is a list of T cell receptor beta chains from one sample in a study of blood T cell repertoires in COVID-19. TCRdb keeps only in-frame clones here, not all; method: immunoSEQ multiplex PCR. The sample lists a few hundred thousand clones; around 92% were seen once. Sequencing used peripheral blood. The receptor source for this set is a woman in her 30s with COVID-19, enrolled during active disease. CDR3s include the opening cysteine and the closing phenylalanine or tryptophan. A D gene is named only where the DNA matches it firmly.

v_call: TRBV19
j_call: TRBJ2-3
d_call: NA
cdr3_length: 14
cdr3_nt: TGTGCCAGTAGTATGGACTACTCCACAGATACGCAGTATTTT
cdr3_aa: CASSMDYSTDTQYF

v_call: TRBV7-2
j_call: TRBJ2-2
d_call: NA
cdr3_length: 15
cdr3_nt: TGTGCCAGCAGCTTAGCGGGAGGCAACACCGGGGAGCTGTTTTTT
cdr3_aa: CASSLAGGNTGELFF

v_call: TRBV7-9
j_call: TRBJ2-4
d_call: TRBD2
cdr3_length: 19
cdr3_nt: TGTGCCAGCAGCTTAGTCGAGCTAGCGGGAGGGCCAGCCAAAAACATTCAGTACTTC
cdr3_aa: CASSLVELAGGPAKNIQYF

v_call: TRBV11-3
j_call: TRBJ2-2
d_call: TRBD1
cdr3_length: 15
cdr3_nt: TGTGCCAGCAGCTTAGGGGGACAGCACACCGGGGAGCTGTTTTTT
cdr3_aa: CASSLGGQHTGELFF

v_call: TRBV3-1/TRBV3-2
j_call: TRBJ1-2
d_call: NA
cdr3_length: 12
cdr3_nt: TGTGCCAGCAGCCAAGGCGGAGGAGGCTACACCTTC
cdr3_aa: CASSQGGGGYTF

v_call: TRBV7-9
j_call: TRBJ1-1
d_call: TRBD1
cdr3_length: 15
cdr3_nt: TGTGCCAGCAGCTTGACAGGGAATTGGGACACTGAAGCTTTCTTT
cdr3_aa: CASSLTGNWDTEAFF

v_call: TRBV9
j_call: TRBJ2-1
d_call: NA
cdr3_length: 10
cdr3_nt: TGTGCCTCATCCGGCAATGAGCAGTTCTTC
cdr3_aa: CASSGNEQFF

v_call: TRBV15
j_call: TRBJ2-1
d_call: TRBD2
cdr3_length: 14
cdr3_nt: TGTGCCACGCTGCTCGGGGGGTCCTACAATGAGCAGTTCTTC
cdr3_aa: CATLLGGSYNEQFF

v_call: TRBV27
j_call: TRBJ2-6
d_call: TRBD2
cdr3_length: 15
cdr3_nt: TGTGCCAGCAGTTTAGGGAGGGCTGGGGCCAACGTCCTGACTTTC
cdr3_aa: CASSLGRAGANVLTF

v_call: TRBV6-5
j_call: TRBJ1-5
d_call: NA
cdr3_length: 13
cdr3_nt: TGTGCCAGCGGCTCAGGCCTCAATCAGCCCCAGCATTTT
cdr3_aa: CASGSGLNQPQHF

v_call: TRBV4-3
j_call: TRBJ2-1
d_call: TRBD2
cdr3_length: 17
cdr3_nt: TGCGCCAGCAGCCGCAGGACTAGCGGGACCTCCTACAATGAGCAGTTCTTC
cdr3_aa: CASSRRTSGTSYNEQFF

v_call: TRBV4-1
j_call: TRBJ2-1
d_call: NA
cdr3_length: 13
cdr3_nt: TGCGCCAGCAGGTGGAGGGTGAGAGTTGAGCAGTTCTTC
cdr3_aa: CASRWRVRVEQFF

v_call: TRBV24-1
j_call: TRBJ2-3
d_call: NA
cdr3_length: 17
cdr3_nt: TGTGCCACCAGTGATAAGGGACTTATCAAGGGCACAGATACGCAGTATTTT
cdr3_aa: CATSDKGLIKGTDTQYF

v_call: TRBV7-8
j_call: TRBJ2-1
d_call: NA
cdr3_length: 18
cdr3_nt: TGTGCCAGCAGGACTTATCGGGTAGGCCCTCGGGGGTACAATGAGCAGTTCTTC
cdr3_aa: CASRTYRVGPRGYNEQFF

v_call: TRBV29-1
j_call: TRBJ2-2
d_call: TRBD2
cdr3_length: 16
cdr3_nt: TGCAGCGTCGACGGGACTAGCGGGAGTAACACCGGGGAGCTGTTTTTT
cdr3_aa: CSVDGTSGSNTGELFF

v_call: TRBV10-1
j_call: TRBJ2-7
d_call: NA
cdr3_length: 13
cdr3_nt: TGCGCCAGCAGTGAGGGGGCGGACCACGAGCAGTACTTC
cdr3_aa: CASSEGADHEQYF

v_call: TRBV2
j_call: TRBJ2-2
d_call: NA
cdr3_length: 16
cdr3_nt: TGTGCCAGCAGCGACTCAGGGTTTAAGGAGGGCGGGGAGCTGTTTTTT
cdr3_aa: CASSDSGFKEGGELFF